The 18 T cell receptor beta chains reported below all come from one sample, sequenced in a study of T cells in Graves' hyperthyroidism and ophthalmopathy. Amplification of TCR beta CDR3 regions used RNA as the template. The HTBI set primed first-round TCR CDR3 RT-PCR. TCRdb reprocessed the multiplex PCR reads with MiXCR, giving one entry per CDR3 protein. The sample has more than 500,000 distinct CDR3 sequences, just over 45% seen once. The material sequenced was peripheral blood or thyroid tissue (not recorded which). The source of these receptors is an adult woman with Graves' disease, either hyperthyroidism or ophthalmopathy (not recorded which).

Details on this clonotype: The CDR3 does not close with the conserved phenylalanine or tryptophan, likely indicating a read error. The chain carries TRBV28 and TRBJ1-5, with a tentative D call TRBD1 (5 bases). CDR3 length: 15 amino acids. Per germline, CDR1 MDHEN and CDR2 SYDVKM. V dropped 4 bases and J dropped 2 bases, with 12 bases sitting between them. The CDR3 reads CASSSTGRGNQPQHL. CDR3 coding DNA: TGTGCCAGCAGTTCCACAGGTCGCGGCAATCAGCCCCAGCATCTT.

The chain links TRBV27 to TRBJ2-3; the D is unclear. Per germline, CDR1 MNHEY and CDR2 SMNVEV (reference sequence). The CDR3 loop spans 14 amino acids. V lost 3 bases, J lost 4 bases, and 11 bases lay in between. The CDR3: CASSLVQFSDTQYF. CDR3 sequence (DNA): TGTGCCAGCAGTTTGGTCCAGTTTTCAGATACGCAGTATTTT.

This clonotype was counted between two and nine times. The chain recombines TRBV10-3 with TRBJ1-2; no reliable D call. Germline V lookup: CDR1 ENHRY, CDR2 SYGVKD. The CDR3 runs to 13 residues. V was cut by 2 bases and J by 6 bases, with 10 bases left in between. The CDR3 region has the DNA TGTGCCATCAGTGAGGCTCGTTCAAATGGCTACACCTTC. Amino acid sequence: CAISEARSNGYTF.

V and J are TRBV28 and TRBJ1-2; D is perhaps TRBD1 (5 bases). The CDR3 covers 14 residues. From germline, CDR1 is MDHEN and CDR2 SYDVKM. Deletions cut 7 bases from V and 3 bases from J, with 15 bases between. CDR3 region: CASTLSQGYYGYTF. The CDR3, as DNA: TGTGCCAGCACCCTGTCTCAGGGCTACTATGGCTACACCTTC.

This chain links TRBV7-2 with TRBJ2-5; no clear D gene. The CDR3 runs to 14 residues. The V and J ends lost 1 base and 5 bases respectively, with 11 bases between them. Germline loops: CDR1 SGHTA, CDR2 FQGNSA. CDR3 amino acids: CASSLDFSAETQYF. The CDR3 DNA is TGTGCCAGCAGCTTAGATTTTTCGGCGGAGACCCAGTACTTC.

The genes are TRBV10-3 and TRBJ1-1, with D maybe TRBD1 (6 bases). The germline V gene encodes CDR1 ENHRY and CDR2 SYGVKD. The CDR3 contains 13 residues. Trimming took off 6 bases at V and 7 bases at J, with 15 bases between the two ends. The CDR3 DNA follows: TGTGCCATCAGCCCGGGACAACAAGATGAAGCTTTCTTT. Translation: CAISPGQQDEAFF.

This clonotype was observed once. V gene TRBV2 combines with J gene TRBJ1-4, with D unclear. V dropped 7 bases and J dropped 11 bases, with 20 bases sitting between them. The CDR3 spans 14 residues. Germline V gene sequence: CDR1 SNHLY, CDR2 FYNNEI. Written as DNA, the CDR3 is TGTGCCAGCACTGTACACGGACGCCTCGTGAAACTGTTTTTT. Residues: CASTVHGRLVKLFF.

The V call is TRBV10-2, the J call TRBJ2-7; unclear D gene. This CDR3 comprises 13 residues. From germline, CDR1 is WSHSY and CDR2 SAAADI. The V end lost 0 bases, the J end lost 0 bases, and 3 bases lay between the germline ends. In DNA, the CDR3 is TGCGCCAGCAGTGAGTCCTACTCCTACGAGCAGTACTTC. Its translation: CASSESYSYEQYF.

With respect to this clonotype: One end of the junction varies from germline; a read error may be responsible. J is TRBJ1-1 and V is TRBV7-2; 8 bases fit TRBD1. The CDR3 has 16 residues. Germline CDR1 is SGHTA and CDR2 is FQGNSA. DNA of the CDR3: TGTGCCAGCAGCCCCTATGCCGGACAGGGAGGTCCTAGAGCTTCCTTT. Its translation is CASSPYAGQGGPRASF.

V and J are TRBV9 and TRBJ2-5; D is ambiguous. Trimming left V 0 bases short and J 1 base short, with 7 bases between. The CDR3 has 14 residues. In germline, CDR1 is SGDLS, CDR2 YYNGEE. The chain's CDR3 is CASSVEVFQETQYF. Written as DNA, the CDR3 is TGTGCCAGCAGCGTAGAGGTATTCCAAGAGACCCAGTACTTC.

The chain recombines TRBV25-1 with TRBJ2-3, with D perhaps TRBD2 (6 bases). V lost 3 bases and J lost 0, with 10 bases in between. Germline V gene data show CDR1 as MGHDK and CDR2 as SYGVNS. CDR3 length equals 15 residues. For the CDR3, the DNA is TGTGCCAGCAGTGATGGAGGGTCTAGCACAGATACGCAGTATTTT. This translates into CASSDGGSSTDTQYF.

The chain carries TRBV9 and TRBJ1-2; TRBD1 might be the D (6 bases). V was shortened by 4 bases and J by 2 bases, with 12 bases between the two germline ends. This CDR3 has 14 amino acids. Germline CDR1 is SGDLS and CDR2 is YYNGEE. The CDR3: CASSIRTDNYGYTF. In DNA, the CDR3 is TGTGCCAGCAGCATTCGGACAGACAACTATGGCTACACCTTC.

The chain uses TRBV7-2 and TRBJ1-2; 8 bases line up with TRBD1. The V segment lost 1 base and the J segment 10 bases; nucleotides outside the gene matches: 17. The CDR3 contains 17 residues. CDR1 and CDR2 from the germline V gene are SGHTA and FQGNSA. The CDR3 bases are TGTGCCAGCAGCTTAGTGGGGTCGGGGGCAGGGGGCTACGACTACACCTTC. Amino acid sequence: CASSLVGSGAGGYDYTF.

The chain uses TRBV25-1 and TRBJ1-2; D might be TRBD1 (6 bases). The CDR3 has 13 amino acids. In germline, CDR1 is MGHDK, CDR2 SYGVNS. The CDR3 spells CAIGDTADYGYTF. The CDR3 DNA is TGTGCTATCGGGGACACCGCTGACTATGGCTACACCTTC.

The chain combines TRBV10-2 with TRBJ2-7; D gene unclear. The CDR3 contains 11 residues. Germline CDR1 is WSHSY and CDR2 is SAAADI. With 7 bases removed from V and 5 bases from J, the gap between germline ends came to 9 bases. In nucleotides, the CDR3 is TGCGCCAGCACATCCTCTAACGAGCAGTACTTC. Protein product: CASTSSNEQYF.

V and J are TRBV14 and TRBJ2-7; tentative D call: TRBD1 (6 bases). Trimming removed 8 bases from V and 2 bases from J, with 13 bases in between. This CDR3 is built from 13 residues. Germline loops: CDR1 SGHDN, CDR2 FVKESK. The CDR3 here is CASGGSPPYEQYF. In nucleotides, the CDR3 is TGTGCCAGCGGGGGCTCACCCCCCTACGAGCAGTACTTC. Together with reference TRBV14 and TRBJ2-7, the CDR3 gives the full variable domain: EAGVTQFPSHSVIEKGQTVTLRCDPISGHDNLYWYRRVMGKEIKFLLHFVKESKQDESGMPNNRFLAERTGGTYSTLKVQPAELEDSGVYFCASGGSPPYEQYFGPGTRLTVT.

The chain carries TRBV29-1 and TRBJ1-2; TRBD1 aligns across 9 bases. The CDR3 runs 14 residues. J was trimmed by 6 bases and V by 0 bases; bases with no gene match: 5. The germline V gene has CDR1 SQVTM and CDR2 ANQGSEA. Here the CDR3 reads CSVEDDRGLDGYTF. The CDR3 DNA is TGCAGCGTTGAAGATGACAGGGGGTTGGATGGCTACACCTTC.

This clonotype was found a few times. The chain employs TRBV7-9 and TRBJ1-5; no definite D call. The germline CDR1 and CDR2 sequences are SEHNR and FQNEAQ (reference sequence). The CDR3 sequence is 13 residues long. The V gene lost 5 bases and the J gene lost 3 bases, with 8 bases spanning the gap. In DNA form, the CDR3 reads TGTGCCAGCAGCGCGGGGTACAATCAGCCCCAGCATTTT. It encodes CASSAGYNQPQHF.